This passage covers 24 T cell receptor beta chains from one sample sequenced in a study of blood T cell repertoires in COVID-19. Produced via immunoSEQ multiplex PCR; TCRdb's table is partial and in-frame only. This sample has a few hundred thousand clones, with approximately 85% found just once. The sample was peripheral blood. All receptors derive from a woman between 65 and 79 years old with COVID-19, enrolled during active disease.

V is TRBV5-1 and J is TRBJ2-7; 13 positions match TRBD2. This CDR3 has 14 amino acids. After removal of 7 bases from V and 7 bases from J, the junction contained 8 bases not matched to a gene. In germline, CDR1 is SGHRS, CDR2 YFSETQ. The CDR3 coding sequence is TGCGCCAGCTCCCTGGGACTAGCGGGGAGGGAGCAGTACTTC. Its protein is CASSLGLAGREQYF.

The chain combines TRBV3-1 (or the pseudogene TRBV3-2) with TRBJ1-2, with D unclear. With 1 base removed from V and 4 bases from J, the gap between germline ends came to 4 bases. CDR1 is LGHDT and CDR2 is YNNKEL in the germline V gene (reference sequence). The CDR3 sequence is 12 residues long. CDR3 sequence reads: CASSQGIYGYTF. CDR3 nucleotides: TGTGCCAGCAGCCAAGGTATCTATGGCTACACCTTC.

This clone was seen once. This chain connects TRBV6-2 or TRBV6-3 to TRBJ1-3; perhaps TRBD1 as D (6 bases). Trimming shortened V by 6 bases and J by 0 bases, and 9 bases separated the two germline ends. This CDR3 has 14 residues. CDR1 and CDR2 (germline): MNHEY, SVGEGT. CDR3 loop: CASSKGDSGNTIYF. CDR3 in DNA: TGTGCCAGCAGCAAGGGGGACTCTGGAAACACCATATATTTT.

The rearrangement joins TRBV10-3 to TRBJ1-1, with D perhaps matching TRBD1 (6 bases). This CDR3 is built from 13 residues. V lost 8 bases and J lost 5, with 15 bases in between. Germline V lookup: CDR1 ENHRY, CDR2 SYGVKD. The CDR3 bases are TGTGCCATCCACGGAGCCGGGACAACTGAAGCTTTCTTT. It specifies CAIHGAGTTEAFF.

J is TRBJ2-1 and V is TRBV28, with D possibly being TRBD1 (6 bases). Trimming took 3 bases from V and 8 from J, leaving 8 bases between them. This CDR3 is 12 amino acids long. Germline V gene data show CDR1 as MDHEN and CDR2 as SYDVKM. The CDR3 bases are TGTGCCAGCAGTTTTGGGGGCCATGAGCAGTTCTTC. Residues: CASSFGGHEQFF.

This sequence joins TRBV27 and TRBJ2-3, with 12 bases identical to TRBD2. The germline V gene encodes CDR1 MNHEY and CDR2 SMNVEV (reference sequence). Trimming took 8 bases from V and 4 from J; bases not matched to a gene: 7. This CDR3 spans 15 amino acids. The chain's CDR3 is CASCRTSGTSDTQYF. The CDR3 DNA sequence: TGTGCCAGCTGCCGGACTAGCGGGACGTCAGATACGCAGTATTTT.

The V call is TRBV6-6, the J call TRBJ1-5, with 9 bases matching TRBD1. The junction had 3 bases not matched to a gene; V was cut back by 2 bases and J by 4 bases. The CDR3 totals 15 residues. Germline V gene data show CDR1 as MNHNY and CDR2 as SVGAGI (reference sequence). This CDR3 is CASSYGTGRNQPQHF. CDR3 sequence (DNA): TGTGCCAGCAGTTACGGGACAGGGAGGAATCAGCCCCAGCATTTT.

The genes are TRBV23-1 and TRBJ1-1; D gene unclear. TRBV23-1 is given ORF status, its function remaining uncertain. This CDR3 contains 15 residues. The V gene lost 0 bases and the J gene lost 3 bases, with 11 bases spanning the gap. CDR3 in DNA: TGCGCCAGCAGTCAATCGCGTCAGGTTGACACTGAAGCTTTCTTT. This gives the protein CASSQSRQVDTEAFF.

This chain joins TRBV4-1 and TRBJ1-1; 8 nucleotides line up with TRBD1. This CDR3 comprises 16 residues. Losses at the gene ends were 1 base for V and 11 bases for J; bases not matched to a gene: 15. Per the germline V gene, CDR1 is MGHRA and CDR2 is YSYEKL. CDR3 residues: CASSQAYLDRGAWAFF. In DNA form, the CDR3 reads TGCGCCAGCAGCCAAGCTTACCTTGACAGGGGTGCTTGGGCTTTCTTT.

The rearrangement joins TRBV5-1 to TRBJ2-7; TRBD1 is a possible D gene (5 bases). This CDR3 comprises 16 residues. CDR1 SGHRS and CDR2 YFSETQ come from the germline V gene. Trimming took 4 bases from V and 0 from J, leaving 17 bases between them. CDR3 sequence reads: CASSAVSTVSSYEQYF. CDR3 nucleotides: TGCGCCAGCAGCGCTGTCTCGACAGTCAGCTCCTACGAGCAGTACTTC.

The count of this clone is one. The chain couples TRBV2 to TRBJ2-3; 7 bases are shared with TRBD2. The CDR3 has 13 residues. Looked up from germline, CDR1 is SNHLY and CDR2 is FYNNEI. Trimming took 6 bases from V and 1 from J; bases not matched to a gene: 1. The CDR3: CASSSGGTDTQYF. The CDR3 bases are TGTGCCAGCAGCAGCGGGGGCACAGATACGCAGTATTTT.

In this sample, this clone turned up once. V usage is TRBV5-5 and J usage is TRBJ1-2, with TRBD1 matching over 8 bases. CDR3 length equals 15 residues. The germline V gene has CDR1 SGHKS and CDR2 YYEKEE (reference sequence). With 0 bases clipped from V and 6 bases from J, the junction kept 7 bases outside the gene matches. Written as DNA, the CDR3 is TGTGCCAGCAGCTTGGTTTCGACAGGGGACAATGGCTACACCTTC. This encodes CASSLVSTGDNGYTF.

The rearrangement links TRBV7-3 to TRBJ1-1; a weak D match, TRBD1 (5 bases). With 2 bases removed from V and 5 bases from J, the gap between germline ends came to 9 bases. This CDR3 spans 13 amino acids. Germline loops: CDR1 SGHTA, CDR2 FQGTGA. Here the CDR3 DNA reads TGTGCCAGCAGCTTACGGGGGGAAACTGAAGCTTTCTTT. Protein product: CASSLRGETEAFF.

This chain connects TRBV6-5 to TRBJ1-2, with a tentative D call TRBD1 (6 bases). This CDR3 contains 15 residues. In germline, CDR1 is MNHEY, CDR2 SVGAGI. V dropped 2 bases and J dropped 4 bases, with 14 bases sitting between them. The CDR3, as DNA: TGTGCCAGCAGTTACGACCAGGGGAGTGCCTATGGCTACACCTTC. Protein sequence: CASSYDQGSAYGYTF.

This chain uses TRBV14 with TRBJ1-3, with D perhaps matching TRBD1 (6 bases). Germline CDR1 and CDR2: SGHDN and FVKESK. The CDR3 has 16 amino acids. V was shortened by 1 base and J by 0 bases, with 10 bases between the two germline ends. The CDR3 DNA reads as TGTGCCAGCAGCCAAGCCACAGGGTACTCTGGAAACACCATATATTTT. It translates to CASSQATGYSGNTIYF.

This clone was seen more than once but under ten times. V gene TRBV7-2 combines with J gene TRBJ2-7; maybe TRBD2 (5 bases). Germline CDR1 is SGHTA and CDR2 is FQGNSA. The CDR3 has 14 amino acids. V was clipped by 2 bases and J by 2 bases, with 10 bases between them. CDR3 DNA sequence: TGTGCCAGCAGCTTACTCCCGGGAACCTACGAGCAGTACTTC. This translates into CASSLLPGTYEQYF.

The chain uses TRBV2 and TRBJ2-1; TRBD2 matches 8 bases. V lost 7 bases, J lost 8 bases, and 10 bases stayed unmatched. Per the germline V gene, CDR1 is SNHLY and CDR2 is FYNNEI. The CDR3 totals 14 residues. As DNA, the CDR3 is TGTGCCAGCAAGAACGGGGGGGCCGGGGATGAGCAGTTCTTC. Its translation is CASKNGGAGDEQFF.

The table lists this clone with a few counts. The rearrangement joins TRBV11-3 to TRBJ1-3; the D gene is possibly TRBD1 (5 bases). Germline V gene lookup returns CDR1 SGHNT and CDR2 YENEEA. Trimming removed 2 bases from V and 4 bases from J, with 12 bases in between. This CDR3 region has 15 residues. The CDR3, as DNA: TGTGCCAGCAGCTTAAACGCGGGACTGGGAAACACCATATATTTT. Translation gives CASSLNAGLGNTIYF.

V usage is TRBV11-3 and J usage is TRBJ2-2; 7 bases align to TRBD1. J was trimmed by 4 bases and V by 1 base; bases with no gene match: 6. CDR1 is SGHNT and CDR2 is YENEEA in the germline V gene. CDR3 length: 16 amino acids. CDR3 DNA: TGTGCCAGCAGCTTAGGCAACAGGGGAGTCACCGGGGAGCTGTTTTTT. It translates to CASSLGNRGVTGELFF.

CDR3 in amino acids: CASSVWAGGTTGELFF. CDR3 DNA sequence: TGTGCCAGCAGCGTATGGGCAGGGGGGACCACCGGGGAGCTGTTTTTT. This sequence joins TRBV9 and TRBJ2-2; weak D call: TRBD1 (7 bases). CDR1 is SGDLS, CDR2 YYNGEE, per germline. The length of the CDR3 is 16 residues. The germline V and J ends were trimmed by 1 base and 4 bases, with 14 bases remaining between them.

A few counts support this clone. The chain couples TRBV9 to TRBJ1-2; D not certain. In germline, CDR1 is SGDLS, CDR2 YYNGEE. The V gene lost 0 bases and the J gene lost 5 bases, with 11 bases spanning the gap. The CDR3 contains 14 residues. CDR3 sequence: CASSVGAGGYGYTF. The CDR3 DNA reads as TGTGCCAGCAGCGTAGGAGCAGGAGGATATGGCTACACCTTC.

The chain joins TRBV5-6 to TRBJ2-5; TRBD2 is a possible D gene (5 bases). This CDR3 contains 15 residues. CDR1 and CDR2 (germline): SGHDT, YYEEEE. Trimming stripped 0 bases from V and 0 bases from J, with 9 bases between. CDR3 in amino acids: CASSLAGGYQETQYF. The CDR3 DNA reads as TGTGCCAGCAGCTTGGCGGGCGGGTACCAAGAGACCCAGTACTTC.

The rearrangement joins TRBV6-6 to TRBJ1-2; possibly TRBD1 for D (5 bases). The CDR3 totals 15 residues. The V gene lost 0 bases and the J gene lost 2 bases, with 10 bases spanning the gap. Germline loops: CDR1 MNHNY, CDR2 SVGAGI (reference sequence). Written as DNA, the CDR3 is TGTGCCAGCAGTTACTCGGGGGGGTCCAACTATGGCTACACCTTC. It is translated as CASSYSGGSNYGYTF.

This clone was observed a single time. The rearrangement uses TRBV11-2 and TRBJ2-7; D is possibly TRBD2 (6 bases). The ends were cut back, 6 bases at V and 3 bases at J, with 12 bases in the middle. The CDR3 length is 13 residues. Germline V gives CDR1 SGHAT, CDR2 FQNNGV. In DNA, the CDR3 is TGTGCCAGCAGAAAGGACTATAACTACGAGCAGTACTTC. Translation: CASRKDYNYEQYF.